This paragraph reports one T cell receptor beta chain. No antigen is known for it. The PCR contained 60 Vbeta and 13 Jbeta primers. Assay used: immunoSEQ multiplex PCR; TCRdb lists only in-frame clones, some missing. This table has 150,000 to 200,000 clones, 84% appearing once. The data are from a study of cytomegalovirus exposure and HLA in healthy donors. Overall study findings and caveats: Researchers counted 150 to 200 TCR beta chains as cytomegalovirus-associated. The CMV antigen specificity of a few CMV-associated chains was confirmed through in vitro analysis.

CDR1 is ENHRY, CDR2 SYGVKD, per germline. The CDR3 has 13 residues. Trimming cost V 6 bases and J 6 bases, with 11 bases left between them. The sequenced sample was PBMCs. This rearrangement joins TRBV10-3 to TRBJ2-2; D may be TRBD1 (6 bases). The clonotype comes from a boy between 5 and 17 years old in good health and CMV-seronegative. The CDR3 region is CAIRQGYAGELFF. The CDR3 DNA reads TGTGCCATCAGACAGGGATACGCCGGGGAGCTGTTTTTT.